The present TCR beta chain was sequenced within a study of early T cells in non-severe SARS-CoV-2 infection. The V gene's germline CDR1 is SGHRS and CDR2 YFSETQ. This CDR3 has 15 amino acids. The V and J ends lost 5 bases and 5 bases respectively, with 19 bases between them. TCRdb fed the 5' RACE reads into MiXCR, producing one record per CDR3 protein. The sample has tens of thousands of distinct CDR3 sequences; around 12% are singletons. This clonotype was seen a few times. Its antigen is unknown. Study findings and constraints: Database matching using VDJdb favored anti-spike CD8 responses, with private and CD4 specificities left missing.

This TCR came from an adult who was a healthcare worker with PCR-confirmed SARS-CoV-2 infection or an uninfected control (not recorded which). This chain connects TRBV5-1 to TRBJ1-1; the D is unclear. Sample: whole blood. The DNA of the CDR3 is TGCGCCAGCAGTTCCCGGCGTAGTTTAGGAACTGAAGCTTTCTTT. Amino acids: CASSSRRSLGTEAFF.